Each of the 8 T cell receptor beta chains below was sequenced from the same sample in a study of cytomegalovirus exposure and HLA in healthy donors. Researchers ran the PCR with 60 Vbeta and 13 Jbeta primers. Profiled with immunoSEQ multiplex PCR; TCRdb holds only in-frame clones, not every one. This sample has some 270,000 clones; approximately 91% occur once, and the top ten carry about 1.7%. The sequenced sample was PBMCs. These receptors originate from a girl aged 2-10 years in good health and CMV-seronegative.

The chain employs TRBV6-6 and TRBJ2-3; 7 bases are shared with TRBD1. Germline V gene data show CDR1 as MNHNY and CDR2 as SVGAGI (reference sequence). After removal of 1 base from V and 5 bases from J, the junction contained 6 bases not matched to a gene. The CDR3 has 15 residues. CDR3 in DNA: TGTGCCAGCAGTTACTTCCGTACAGGGGTAGATACGCAGTATTTT. Residues: CASSYFRTGVDTQYF.

CDR3 sequence reads: CASSPGQGGNEQFF. For the CDR3, the DNA is TGTGCCAGCAGCCCTGGACAGGGGGGCAATGAGCAGTTCTTC. The V and J genes are TRBV11-3 and TRBJ2-1, with 10 nucleotides matching TRBD1. V gave up 5 bases and J gave up 6 bases; unmatched junction bases: 4. Germline assignment: CDR1 SGHNT and CDR2 YENEEA. This CDR3 is built from 14 residues.

V is TRBV15 and J is TRBJ2-7, with 8 bases fitting TRBD2. Germline V CDR1 and CDR2: LNHNV, YYDKDF (reference sequence). The CDR3 totals 16 residues. Trimming at V came to 0 bases and at J to 0 bases, leaving 4 bases not matched to a gene. The chain's CDR3 is CATSRDRTSGSYEQYF. The CDR3 bases are TGTGCCACCAGCAGAGATCGAACTAGCGGCTCCTACGAGCAGTACTTC.

The V gene is TRBV4-1, the J gene TRBJ2-5, with a weak D call TRBD2 (5 bases). V shed 0 bases and J shed 7 bases, with 6 bases lying between them. The CDR3 covers 12 residues. Germline lookup yields CDR1 MGHRA and CDR2 YSYEKL. This chain's CDR3 is CASSQEGRTQYF. CDR3 DNA: TGCGCCAGCAGCCAAGAAGGGAGGACCCAGTACTTC.

J is TRBJ1-5 and V is TRBV2; 11 positions match TRBD1. V trimming: 7 bases; J trimming: 1 base; junction bases outside the gene matches: 9. From germline, CDR1 is SNHLY and CDR2 FYNNEI. This CDR3 comprises 17 residues. CDR3 bases: TGTGCCAGCACCCGGACAGGGGGCGCGGGAAGCAATCAGCCCCAGCATTTT. Translation: CASTRTGGAGSNQPQHF.

This rearrangement joins TRBV5-1 to TRBJ1-6, with 7 bases fitting TRBD1. V trimming: 3 bases; J trimming: 9 bases; junction bases outside the gene matches: 12. The CDR3 is 16 residues long. Per the germline V gene, CDR1 is SGHRS and CDR2 is YFSETQ. The CDR3: CASSSRTGAGGSPLHF. CDR3 bases: TGCGCCAGCAGCTCCCGGACAGGAGCCGGGGGTTCACCCCTCCACTTT. The full variable domain, its missing parts supplied by reference TRBV5-1 and TRBJ1-6, is KAGVTQTPRYLIKTRGQQVTLSCSPISGHRSVSWYQQTPGQGLQFLFEYFSETQRNKGNFPGRFSGRQFSNSRSEMNVSTLELGDSALYLCASSSRTGAGGSPLHFGNGTRLTVT.

The rearrangement uses TRBV19 and TRBJ1-2; 8 nucleotides match TRBD1. Trimming cost V 4 bases and J 4 bases; bases outside gene matches: 11. In germline, CDR1 is LNHDA, CDR2 SQIVND (reference sequence). CDR3 length: 16 amino acids. DNA of the CDR3: TGTGCCAGTAGTAAAACTCTGACAGGGGAGGGCTATGGCTACACCTTC. Translated, it gives CASSKTLTGEGYGYTF. Supplemented by reference TRBV19 and TRBJ1-2, the full variable domain reads DGGITQSPKYLFRKEGQNVTLSCEQNLNHDAMYWYRQDPGQGLRLIYYSQIVNDFQKGDIAEGYSVSREKKESFPLTVTSAQKNPTAFYLCASSKTLTGEGYGYTFGSGTRLTVV.

The gene calls are TRBV18 and TRBJ2-3, with 8 bases fitting TRBD1. The CDR3 sequence is 15 residues long. V shed 3 bases, J shed 3 bases, and the junction held 5 bases outside the gene matches. Germline V gene data show CDR1 as KGHSH and CDR2 as LQKENI. The CDR3 nucleotides read TGTGCCAGCTCACCGACAGGGGCTGGGACAGATACGCAGTATTTT. Its translation is CASSPTGAGTDTQYF.